These T cell receptor beta chains were read from a single sample in a study of naive and memory T cell subsets. TCRdb ran MiXCR on the UMI-ligation and nested PCR reads and lists one entry per CDR3 protein. The sample yields around 160,000 distinct CDR3 sequences, approximately 15% seen once. The sequenced material came from naive CD4+ T cells from blood. Receptor source: a human donor in good health. Each CDR3 is given without its conserved first and last residue. A D gene is named only where the DNA matches it firmly.

TRBV14,12,.,ASSQERTGYGYT
TRBV7-2,11,.,ASSSGRTDTQY
TRBV28,11,TRBD1,ASSPIGQEWQY
TRBV20-1,10,.,SGKPSTDTQY
TRBV9,12,TRBD1,ASSPTGVGETQY
TRBV6-2/TRBV6-3,13,.,ASTGPQGSGNTIY
TRBV29-1,10,.,SSRGTAETQY
TRBV19,9,.,ASSIGSRQF
TRBV28,11,TRBD1,ASTSGQDYGYT
TRBV20-1,14,.,SAPEGGAGVNTEAF
TRBV7-9,12,.,ASSKTDWNTEAF
TRBV27,14,TRBD1,ASSAGQGAYYTEAF
TRBV20-1,12,.,SARKGLLGNEQY
TRBV24-1,13,.,ATSDAYGSPGELF
TRBV7-7,12,.,ASSPLTNTGELF
TRBV21-1,11,.,ASSNPLTGELF
TRBV6-1,14,.,ASSEAGWRIFYEQY
TRBV2,12,TRBD1,ASSRQGGTDTQY
TRBV5-4,11,.,ASSLYGSETQY
TRBV5-1,13,TRBD2,ASRSEVAGTYEQY
TRBV10-3,13,TRBD1,AISDVGTGWVTQY
TRBV7-8,12,.,ASSISDRNTEAF
TRBV20-1,11,.,SARTLGLFEQY
TRBV11-2,13,.,ASSLTSPNTGELF
TRBV29-1,10,TRBD1,SVERTGETQY
TRBV15,14,TRBD2,ATSRGIDRTSGSGF
TRBV6-5,10,.,ASSNTKLEEF
TRBV12-3/TRBV12-4,14,TRBD2,ASSLYTGGFFNEQF